The 14 T cell receptor beta chains reported below all come from one sample, sequenced in a study of OX40 agonist ivuxolimab in advanced cancers. TCRdb's copy holds only in-frame clones and misses some; the assay was immunoSEQ multiplex PCR. The repertoire holds 120,000 or so clones, with roughly nine tenths as singletons. Sequences were derived from CD4+ or CD8+ T cells sorted from blood, sampled in a trial of the OX40 agonist ivuxolimab. These receptors all stem from an adult with an advanced solid tumor such as melanoma, head and neck, liver or kidney cancer.

The rearrangement links TRBV5-6 to TRBJ2-1, with D perhaps given as TRBD1 or TRBD2 (6 bases each). Germline CDR1 is SGHDT and CDR2 is YYEEEE. This CDR3 comprises 12 residues. V lost 7 bases and J 9 bases, leaving 14 bases between the germline ends. CDR3 loop: CASHREVGEQFF. For the CDR3, the DNA is TGTGCCAGCCACAGGGAGGTCGGTGAGCAGTTCTTC.

The chain uses TRBV29-1 and TRBJ1-1; D gene ambiguous. V shed 6 bases and J shed 3 bases, with 11 bases lying between them. This CDR3 has 12 amino acids. Germline V gene lookup returns CDR1 SQVTM and CDR2 ANQGSEA. The DNA of the CDR3 is TGCAGCGTCCGAAGGATGGACACTGAAGCTTTCTTT. Translation: CSVRRMDTEAFF.

J is TRBJ1-1 and V is TRBV7-2; D gene ambiguous. V lost 1 base, J lost 2 bases, and 14 bases lay in between. The CDR3 has 16 amino acids. Germline V CDR1 and CDR2: SGHTA, FQGNSA. CDR3 in DNA: TGTGCCAGCAGCTTAGGTTTCGTAGGAAGAAACACTGAAGCTTTCTTT. Translating it yields CASSLGFVGRNTEAFF. Drawing the rest from reference TRBV7-2 and TRBJ1-1, the complete variable domain is GAGVSQSPSNKVTEKGKDVELRCDPISGHTALYWYRQSLGQGLEFLIYFQGNSAPDKSGLPSDRFSAERTGGSVSTLTIQRTQQEDSAVYLCASSLGFVGRNTEAFFGQGTRLTVV.

The chain carries TRBV18 and TRBJ1-1; unclear D gene. V was clipped by 3 bases and J by 10 bases, with 12 bases between them. Germline V CDR1 and CDR2: KGHSH, LQKENI. The CDR3 runs to 12 residues. CDR3 amino acids: CASSPPDSGAFF. In DNA form, the CDR3 reads TGTGCCAGCTCACCCCCTGACTCTGGAGCTTTCTTT.

The CDR3 DNA reads TGCGCCAGCAGCTTGGCCGGTGACCCAACCCCAAGGACAGATACGCAGTATTTT. Amino acids: CASSLAGDPTPRTDTQYF. The chain carries TRBV5-1 and TRBJ2-3; D remains unclear. Trimming removed 0 bases from V and 3 bases from J, with 20 bases in between. CDR3 size: 18 residues. Germline V gene sequence: CDR1 SGHRS, CDR2 YFSETQ.

The chain carries TRBV30 and TRBJ1-2; D unclear. CDR1 GTSNPN and CDR2 SVGIG come from the germline V gene (reference sequence). CDR3 length: 13 amino acids. The V end was cut by 4 bases, the J end by 4 bases, with 13 bases between. The CDR3 DNA reads TGTGCCTGGACGGAAAAGGGAACCTATGGCTACACCTTC. It is translated as CAWTEKGTYGYTF.

The CDR3 DNA reads as TGTGCCAGCAGCTTAGACAGGGAAGACACTGAAGCTTTCTTT. Its protein is CASSLDREDTEAFF. The chain employs TRBV11-1 and TRBJ1-1, with D perhaps TRBD1 (6 bases). The CDR3 is 14 amino acids. The V gene's germline CDR1 is SGHAT and CDR2 FQDESV (reference sequence). Trimming removed 1 base at V and 3 bases at J, with 9 bases between. Together with reference TRBV11-1 and TRBJ1-1, the CDR3 gives the full variable domain: EAEVAQSPRYKITEKSQAVAFWCDPISGHATLYWYRQILGQGPELLVQFQDESVVDDSQLPKDRFSAERLKGVDSTLKIQPAELGDSAMYLCASSLDREDTEAFFGQGTRLTVV.

The chain uses TRBV28 and TRBJ1-5; possibly TRBD1 for D (5 bases). V lost 6 bases and J 6 bases, leaving 12 bases between the germline ends. Per the germline V gene, CDR1 is MDHEN and CDR2 is SYDVKM. The CDR3 runs 13 residues. The CDR3 loop reads CASSSAGGQPQHF. In DNA form, the CDR3 reads TGTGCCAGCAGCTCAGCGGGGGGTCAGCCCCAGCATTTT.

The chain has TRBV5-1 and TRBJ2-3; TRBD1 matches at 9 bases. Trimming cost V 4 bases and J 1 base; bases outside gene matches: 4. The CDR3 consists of 15 residues. Germline-derived CDR1 and CDR2 are SGHRS and YFSETQ. CDR3 protein: CASSMGQGRTDTQYF. The DNA for the CDR3 is TGCGCCAGCAGCATGGGACAGGGACGCACAGATACGCAGTATTTT. Full variable domain (missing parts from reference TRBV5-1 and TRBJ2-3): KAGVTQTPRYLIKTRGQQVTLSCSPISGHRSVSWYQQTPGQGLQFLFEYFSETQRNKGNFPGRFSGRQFSNSRSEMNVSTLELGDSALYLCASSMGQGRTDTQYFGPGTRLTVL.

This clone was seen once. The gene calls are TRBV5-4 and TRBJ2-7; 9 positions match TRBD1. CDR3 length: 13 amino acids. The germline CDR1 and CDR2 sequences are SGHNT and YYREEE (reference sequence). The V gene end was trimmed by 9 bases and the J gene end by 2 bases; junction bases not matched to a gene: 6. The CDR3 bases are TGTGCCACACGGGGGACAGGGCCCTACGAGCAGTACTTC. Translation gives CATRGTGPYEQYF.

This chain joins TRBV27 and TRBJ1-1; no clear D. Germline V gene sequence: CDR1 MNHEY, CDR2 SMNVEV (reference sequence). Between the trimmed V and J ends, which lost 0 bases and 3 bases, there was a span of 14 bases. The CDR3 totals 16 residues. The CDR3 loop is CASSLSPQITDTEAFF. CDR3 in DNA: TGTGCCAGCAGTTTATCGCCACAGATCACTGACACTGAAGCTTTCTTT.

With respect to this clone: The CDR3 does not end in the conserved phenylalanine or tryptophan, so this is likely a read error. J is TRBJ1-2 and V is TRBV5-5; D ambiguous. V shed 3 bases and J shed 4 bases, with 13 bases lying between them. The CDR3 spans 14 residues. Germline V gene data show CDR1 as SGHKS and CDR2 as YYEKEE (reference sequence). CDR3 loop: CASSYPYRVYGYTL. The CDR3 bases are TGTGCCAGCAGCTACCCTTACCGGGTCTATGGCTACACCCTC.

The chain joins TRBV19 to TRBJ2-3, with 7 bases matching TRBD1. The CDR3 contains 16 residues. The trim removed 1 base at V and 1 base at J, leaving 5 bases unmatched. The germline V gene has CDR1 LNHDA and CDR2 SQIVND (reference sequence). Written as DNA, the CDR3 is TGTGCCAGTAGTATAGGAGACAGGGCTGGCACAGATACGCAGTATTTT. It codes for CASSIGDRAGTDTQYF.

The chain employs TRBV11-2 and TRBJ1-1; TRBD1 is a possible D gene (6 bases). The CDR3 totals 14 residues. Germline assignment: CDR1 SGHAT and CDR2 FQNNGV. The V end was cut by 2 bases, the J end by 1 base, with 8 bases between. In DNA form, the CDR3 reads TGTGCCAGCAGCTTATACAGGGAGAACACTGAAGCTTTCTTT. This translates into CASSLYRENTEAFF.